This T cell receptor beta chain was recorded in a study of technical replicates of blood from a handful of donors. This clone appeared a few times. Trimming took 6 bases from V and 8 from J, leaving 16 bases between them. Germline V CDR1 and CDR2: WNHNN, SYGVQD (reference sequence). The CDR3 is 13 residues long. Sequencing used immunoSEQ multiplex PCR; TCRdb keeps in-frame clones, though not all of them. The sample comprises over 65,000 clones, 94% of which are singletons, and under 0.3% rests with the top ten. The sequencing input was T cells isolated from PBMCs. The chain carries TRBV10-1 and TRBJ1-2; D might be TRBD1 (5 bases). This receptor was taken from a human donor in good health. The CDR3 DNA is TGCGCCAGCAGCCTCGGGGGAGGGTCCGGCTACACCTTC. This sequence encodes CASSLGGGSGYTF.